This T cell receptor beta chain originates from a study of beta chain features in type 1 diabetes. General study findings and limits: The naive, central memory and Treg TCRB repertoires of patients appeared to be more similar to one another than those of healthy donors. All four CD4+ subsets of Type 1 diabetes patients contained TCRB CDR3s that were moderately but significantly shorter.

From germline, CDR1 is MNHEY and CDR2 SMNVEV (reference sequence). The CDR3 contains 14 residues. The V gene lost 4 bases and the J gene lost 1 base, with 5 bases spanning the gap. Regarding this clone: Antigen: not known.

Since all of the isolated RNA was reverse transcribed, expressed TCRB transcripts were what got sequenced. Data came from immunoSEQ multiplex PCR; TCRdb stores just in-frame clones and leaves some out. The sample lists 240,000 or so clones, more than 11% seen once, with almost 0.02% in the top ten. Sequencing used naive CD4+ T cells from blood. V and J are TRBV27 and TRBJ1-6; D unresolved. This clonotype was obtained from a man aged 25 to 40 with type 1 diabetes. The CDR3 protein is CASSWESYNSPLHF. The CDR3 coding sequence is TGTGCCAGCAGTTGGGAGTCCTATAATTCACCCCTCCACTTT.